This is a list of T cell receptor beta chains from one sample in a study of cytomegalovirus exposure and HLA in healthy donors. Clones were sequenced by immunoSEQ multiplex PCR, and TCRdb holds only the in-frame ones, with some missing. This table has about 130,000 clones, approximately 81% appearing once. Sequences were obtained from PBMCs. The receptors derive from a man between 18 and 29 years old in good health and CMV-seropositive. The CDR3 runs from the conserved cysteine through the conserved F or W. The D gene is left open where the match is weak. Expanded clones are given a class, and other clones once, few, many or no size at all.

j_call,v_call,clone_size,d_call,cdr3_nt,cdr3_aa
TRBJ2-5,TRBV5-4,-,TRBD2,TGTGCCAGCAGCTTAGCGGGGGGGCTGGGAGAGACCCAGTACTTC,CASSLAGGLGETQYF
TRBJ1-2,TRBV14,-,-,TGTGCCAGCAGCCAAGATCCCGGGGGTACCTATGGCTACACCTTC,CASSQDPGGTYGYTF
TRBJ2-3,TRBV5-8,-,TRBD1,TGTGCCAGCAGCTTAGGGGACAGGGTGACAGATACGCAGTATTTT,CASSLGDRVTDTQYF
TRBJ2-2,TRBV27,few,TRBD1,TGTGCCAGCAGTTCGAGGGGGCCGGACACCGGGGAGCTGTTTTTT,CASSSRGPDTGELFF
TRBJ2-5,TRBV7-2,-,TRBD2,TGTGCCAGCAGCTTGGGGACTAGCACTACCCAGTACTTC,CASSLGTSTTQYF
TRBJ2-3,TRBV5-4,few,TRBD2,TGTGCCAGCAGCTTGGTAGCGGGAAGCGGCACAGATACGCAGTATTTT,CASSLVAGSGTDTQYF
TRBJ2-1,TRBV19,once,-,TGTGCCAGTAGCATCGAGGTGAAACTAGGCAATGAGCAGTTCTTC,CASSIEVKLGNEQFF
TRBJ2-2,TRBV7-2,once,-,TGTGCCAGCAGCTTGGAGTCGAGCGGGGAGCTGTTTTTT,CASSLESSGELFF
TRBJ1-1,TRBV5-4,-,TRBD1,TGTGCCAGCAGCTGGGGACAGGGGGTAAACACTGAAGCTTTCTTT,CASSWGQGVNTEAFF
TRBJ1-2,TRBV4-3,-,-,TGCGCCAGCAGCCAAGACTCAAGGGGCGCTAGCTATGGCTACACCTTC,CASSQDSRGASYGYTF
TRBJ2-7,TRBV12-2,few,-,TGTGCAAGTCGCCCCGGGACTAGCTGCTACGAGCAGTACTTC,CASRPGTSCYEQYF
TRBJ1-1,TRBV9,-,-,TGTGCCAGCAGCGTAGCGGGTTTAGGGGTGAACACTGAAGCTTTCTTT,CASSVAGLGVNTEAFF
TRBJ2-2,TRBV14,-,-,TGTGCCAGCAGCCAAGTGGGCCCCGGGGAGCTGTTTTTT,CASSQVGPGELFF
TRBJ1-2,TRBV27,-,-,TGTGCCAGCAGTCTTTCGGGACAAGGCTATGGCTACACCTTC,CASSLSGQGYGYTF
TRBJ2-5,TRBV9,-,-,TGTGCCAGCAGCTTCTCCGGAGAGTCATCGGGGGAGACCCAGTACTTC,CASSFSGESSGETQYF
TRBJ2-5,TRBV7-9,-,-,TGTGCCAGCAGCCGCGAGTTGGAGACCCAGTACTTC,CASSRELETQYF
TRBJ2-7,TRBV27,-,TRBD2,TGTGCCAGCAGTTTATTCGGACTAGCGGGAGTTTCCGAGCAGTACTTC,CASSLFGLAGVSEQYF
TRBJ2-7,TRBV5-1,once,TRBD2,TGCGCCAGCAGCTCCCAGCCGCTGACTAGCGGCGCCTACGAGCAGTACTTC,CASSSQPLTSGAYEQYF
TRBJ1-1,TRBV2,-,-,TGTGCCAGCAGCGTTACTGGTTCCGGTAACACTGAAGCTTTCTTT,CASSVTGSGNTEAFF